Following are 29 T cell receptor beta chains from one sample sequenced in a study of cytomegalovirus exposure and HLA in healthy donors. The PCR employed 60 Vbeta primers together with 13 Jbeta primers. The repertoire was sequenced with immunoSEQ multiplex PCR; TCRdb's copy has only in-frame clones and lacks some. The sample holds roughly 160,000 clones, around 76% seen once. Sample: PBMCs. Every receptor here comes from a man aged 55 to 69 in good health and CMV-seronegative.

The rearrangement uses TRBV4-3 and TRBJ2-7; TRBD2 matches at 12 bases. The CDR3 is 16 amino acids. V shed 3 bases, J shed 3 bases, and the junction held 6 bases outside the gene matches. CDR1 LGHNA and CDR2 YSLEER come from the germline V gene. For the CDR3, the DNA is TGCGCCAGCAGCCACGCCTGGACTAGCGGGATCTACGAGCAGTACTTC. Protein product: CASSHAWTSGIYEQYF.

The chain carries TRBV7-3 and TRBJ2-5; no reliable D call. V was trimmed by 2 bases and J by 5 bases, leaving 9 bases between them. Germline CDR1 SGHTA, CDR2 FQGTGA. This CDR3 is built from 13 residues. CDR3 bases: TGTGCCAGCAGCTTAGGTTTTCGGGAGACCCAGTACTTC. Translation: CASSLGFRETQYF. Together with reference TRBV7-3 and TRBJ2-5, the CDR3 gives the full variable domain: GAGVSQTPSNKVTEKGKYVELRCDPISGHTALYWYRQSLGQGPEFLIYFQGTGAADDSGLPNDRFFAVRPEGSVSTLKIQRTERGDSAVYLCASSLGFRETQYFGPGTRLLVL.

The J gene is TRBJ1-5, the V gene TRBV6-5; no clear D gene. The CDR3 runs to 14 residues. V gave up 0 bases and J gave up 2 bases, with 5 bases separating them. Germline-derived CDR1 and CDR2 are MNHEY and SVGAGI. The CDR3 nucleotides are TGTGCCAGCAGTTACTCGGCGGGCAATCAGCCCCAGCATTTT. Translating gives CASSYSAGNQPQHF.

The gene calls are TRBV15 and TRBJ2-3; D is uncertain. CDR3 length: 15 residues. V was trimmed by 8 bases and J by 2 bases, leaving 17 bases between them. The germline CDR1 and CDR2 sequences are LNHNV and YYDKDF (reference sequence). DNA for the CDR3: TGTGCCACCTCGATGGCCACCCCGTTCACAGATACGCAGTATTTT. As protein: CATSMATPFTDTQYF.

The chain links TRBV6-6 to TRBJ2-5, with unresolved D. Germline V CDR1 and CDR2: MNHNY, SVGAGI (reference sequence). V lost 5 bases and J lost 5, with 15 bases in between. This CDR3 spans 14 amino acids. CDR3 loop: CASSTPSDGETQYF. The CDR3 bases are TGTGCCAGCAGTACCCCCAGTGACGGGGAGACCCAGTACTTC.

Of note for this clone: The sample holds other DNA sequences that translate to the same CDR3. The V call is TRBV6-1, the J call TRBJ2-7; 9 nucleotides align to TRBD1. Germline V lookup: CDR1 MNHNS, CDR2 SASEGT. This CDR3 region has 15 residues. Unmatched junction bases numbered 13, after V lost 7 bases and J lost 6 bases. Here the CDR3 reads CASTLGQGGSREQYF. The CDR3 coding sequence is TGTGCCAGCACTTTGGGACAGGGAGGATCCCGCGAGCAGTACTTC.

The chain joins TRBV13 to TRBJ2-3; D uncertain. The CDR3 extends over 13 amino acids. Deletions cut 9 bases from V and 2 bases from J, with 12 bases between. Germline V lookup: CDR1 PRHDT, CDR2 FYEKMQ (reference sequence). CDR3 region: CASRQALTDTQYF. The CDR3 DNA sequence: TGTGCCAGTCGACAAGCTCTCACAGATACGCAGTATTTT.

This clone was recorded at least ten times. The chain recombines TRBV7-9 with TRBJ1-4; possibly TRBD1 for D (5 bases). CDR3 length: 14 amino acids. V lost 4 bases and J 8 bases, leaving 14 bases between the germline ends. Germline CDR1 is SEHNR and CDR2 is FQNEAQ (reference sequence). CDR3 protein: CASSSWGREEKLFF. CDR3 sequence (DNA): TGTGCCAGCAGCTCTTGGGGGAGGGAAGAAAAACTGTTTTTT.

This rearrangement joins TRBV19 to TRBJ2-1; tentative D call: TRBD2 (6 bases). Per germline, CDR1 LNHDA and CDR2 SQIVND (reference sequence). Between the trimmed V and J ends, which lost 4 bases and 5 bases, there was a span of 12 bases. The CDR3 spans 14 residues. In DNA, the CDR3 is TGTGCCAGTAGTAAGTCTAGCGACCACAATGAGCAGTTCTTC. The encoded protein is CASSKSSDHNEQFF.

This chain connects TRBV7-9 to TRBJ2-3, with D uncertain. The V end lost 6 bases, the J end lost 5 bases, and 12 bases lay between the germline ends. The germline V gene has CDR1 SEHNR and CDR2 FQNEAQ (reference sequence). The CDR3 covers 13 residues. The CDR3 DNA reads TGTGCCAGCAGTCGAGAGGCGCGAGATACGCAGTATTTT. Amino acids: CASSREARDTQYF.

This clone was detected only a few times. V usage is TRBV7-2 and J usage is TRBJ2-5, with 9 bases that match TRBD1. CDR3 length equals 15 residues. From germline, CDR1 is SGHTA and CDR2 FQGNSA. V was clipped by 6 bases and J by 1 base; unmatched bases: 6. The DNA of the CDR3 is TGTGCCAGCAGTCTCGACAGGGGGATCCAAGAGACCCAGTACTTC. Its translation: CASSLDRGIQETQYF.

The chain joins TRBV7-2 to TRBJ2-7; 8 nucleotides line up with TRBD2. There are 18 residues in the CDR3. Trimming cost V 3 bases and J 1 base; bases outside gene matches: 14. Germline assignment: CDR1 SGHTA and CDR2 FQGNSA. DNA for the CDR3: TGTGCCAGCAGCTTCCCCGGGGGGGGCGGGCTGCCGTCCTACGAGCAGTACTTC. Protein product: CASSFPGGGGLPSYEQYF.

The V gene is TRBV13, the J gene TRBJ1-1, with D possibly matching TRBD1 (6 bases). CDR1 is PRHDT, CDR2 FYEKMQ, per germline (reference sequence). V lost 4 bases to trimming and J lost 3 bases, with 12 bases between them. This CDR3 contains 14 residues. The CDR3 sequence: CASSWGTPHTEAFF. CDR3 DNA: TGTGCCAGCAGCTGGGGGACACCCCACACTGAAGCTTTCTTT.

The V and J genes are TRBV5-5 and TRBJ1-1; TRBD1 matches 10 bases. Germline assignment: CDR1 SGHKS and CDR2 YYEKEE (reference sequence). V lost 4 bases to trimming and J lost 2 bases; unmatched junction nucleotides: 8. The CDR3 totals 16 residues. The CDR3 nucleotides read TGTGCCAGCAGCCGACCCCAGACAGGGGGCAACACTGAAGCTTTCTTT. It codes for CASSRPQTGGNTEAFF.

J is TRBJ2-7 and V is TRBV7-9; the D gene is possibly TRBD1 (7 bases). Germline CDR1 and CDR2: SEHNR and FQNEAQ (reference sequence). This CDR3 comprises 18 residues. V gave up 1 base and J gave up 1 base, with 20 bases separating them. CDR3: CASSLEPAQGGTSYEQYF. The CDR3 DNA sequence: TGTGCCAGCAGCTTAGAGCCGGCGCAGGGGGGAACATCCTACGAGCAGTACTTC.

This sequence joins TRBV11-2 and TRBJ2-7; the match to TRBD1 covers 8 bases. Germline V gives CDR1 SGHAT, CDR2 FQNNGV. Trimming cost V 3 bases and J 5 bases; bases outside gene matches: 6. The CDR3 totals 14 residues. Written as DNA, the CDR3 is TGTGCCAGCAGCTTCATCAGGGGGCTAAACGAGCAGTACTTC. Translating it yields CASSFIRGLNEQYF.

The J gene is TRBJ2-7, the V gene TRBV27, with D possibly TRBD2 on 7 matching bases. CDR3 length: 14 amino acids. Looked up from germline, CDR1 is MNHEY and CDR2 is SMNVEV (reference sequence). Trimming took off 5 bases at V and 7 bases at J, with 18 bases between the two ends. The CDR3 protein is CASSRWEGTGEQYF. CDR3 DNA: TGTGCCAGCAGTCGGTGGGAGGGTACAGGGGAGCAGTACTTC.

The chain recombines TRBV19 with TRBJ2-5; perhaps TRBD1 as D (6 bases). The V gene's germline CDR1 is LNHDA and CDR2 SQIVND (reference sequence). V lost 1 base and J 4 bases, leaving 13 bases between the germline ends. The CDR3 runs to 15 residues. CDR3 protein: CASSIGGRGGETQYF. Here the CDR3 DNA reads TGTGCCAGTAGTATAGGGGGCAGGGGCGGAGAGACCCAGTACTTC.

This chain joins TRBV11-3 and TRBJ2-2; TRBD2 aligns across 10 bases. CDR1 SGHNT and CDR2 YENEEA come from the germline V gene. CDR3 length: 16 residues. Unmatched junction bases numbered 0, after V lost 1 base and J lost 1 base. CDR3 loop: CASSLGLAGNTGELFF. In DNA form, the CDR3 reads TGTGCCAGCAGCTTAGGACTAGCGGGGAACACCGGGGAGCTGTTTTTT.

The chain employs TRBV11-2 and TRBJ2-1, with TRBD2 identical over 9 bases. Germline CDR1 and CDR2: SGHAT and FQNNGV. Unmatched junction bases numbered 7, after V lost 4 bases and J lost 6 bases. The CDR3 covers 15 residues. This chain's CDR3 is CASSSTLAGSNEQFF. CDR3 DNA: TGTGCCAGCAGCTCCACTCTAGCGGGAAGCAATGAGCAGTTCTTC.

DNA for the CDR3: TGTGCCAGCAGATCAAGCGGACAGCTGACTAATGAAAAACTGTTTTTT. It specifies CASRSSGQLTNEKLFF. The chain couples TRBV28 to TRBJ1-4, with D perhaps TRBD1 (6 bases). Between the trimmed V and J ends, which lost 6 bases and 2 bases, there was a span of 16 bases. In germline, CDR1 is MDHEN, CDR2 SYDVKM. CDR3 length equals 16 residues. The whole variable domain, filled in from reference TRBV28 and TRBJ1-4, reads DVKVTQSSRYLVKRTGEKVFLECVQDMDHENMFWYRQDPGLGLRLIYFSYDVKMKEKGDIPEGYSVSREKKERFSLILESASTNQTSMYLCASRSSGQLTNEKLFFGSGTQLSVL.

J is TRBJ1-6 and V is TRBV9; 7 nucleotides align to TRBD1. V was pared by 4 bases and J by 7 bases, with 5 bases of the junction left unmatched. Germline V gene data show CDR1 as SGDLS and CDR2 as YYNGEE. The CDR3 has 14 residues. The CDR3 is CASSQTTGNSPLHF. The CDR3 DNA sequence: TGTGCCAGCAGCCAAACGACAGGGAATTCACCCCTCCACTTT.

The chain uses TRBV6-5 and TRBJ2-3; tentatively, D is TRBD2 (5 bases). V was clipped by 0 bases and J by 0 bases, with 7 bases between them. The CDR3 length is 15 residues. In germline, CDR1 is MNHEY, CDR2 SVGAGI. CDR3 amino acids: CASSYSGSSTDTQYF. The DNA of the CDR3 is TGTGCCAGCAGTTACTCAGGGAGTAGCACAGATACGCAGTATTTT.

This chain uses TRBV10-1 with TRBJ1-1; D gene ambiguous. Trimming shortened V by 2 bases and J by 1 base, and 11 bases separated the two germline ends. CDR3 length: 15 residues. Germline assignment: CDR1 WNHNN and CDR2 SYGVQD (reference sequence). CDR3 coding DNA: TGCGCCAGCAGTGAGAGTACAAGAAAGAACACTGAAGCTTTCTTT. Its protein product is CASSESTRKNTEAFF.

This clone was detected only a few times. The chain recombines TRBV27 with TRBJ1-5; 7 nucleotides line up with TRBD1. CDR1 and CDR2 (germline): MNHEY, SMNVEV (reference sequence). The CDR3 has 15 amino acids. Unmatched junction bases numbered 7, after V lost 6 bases and J lost 2 bases. This chain's CDR3 is CASRMGTDGNQPQHF. The CDR3 DNA reads TGTGCCAGCAGGATGGGGACAGACGGCAATCAGCCCCAGCATTTT.

This clone was seen a handful of times. The gene calls are TRBV5-4 and TRBJ2-7; D not certain. Germline CDR1 and CDR2: SGHNT and YYREEE (reference sequence). Trimming shortened V by 4 bases and J by 0 bases, and 11 bases separated the two germline ends. The CDR3 covers 14 residues. The CDR3 sequence: CASSPWAGSYEQYF. In nucleotides, the CDR3 is TGTGCCAGCAGCCCGTGGGCAGGCTCCTACGAGCAGTACTTC.

V usage is TRBV5-1 and J usage is TRBJ2-1; D unclear. The CDR3 runs to 16 residues. Per germline, CDR1 SGHRS and CDR2 YFSETQ. Trimming removed 0 bases at V and 4 bases at J, with 14 bases between. This CDR3 is CASSLGLVEAYNEQFF. CDR3 DNA sequence: TGCGCCAGCAGCTTGGGGCTAGTTGAGGCGTACAATGAGCAGTTCTTC.

In the case of this clone: Other DNA sequences in this sample translate to the same CDR3. The chain uses TRBV11-3 and TRBJ2-5; possible D gene TRBD2, 6 bases. This CDR3 spans 14 amino acids. V lost 1 base and J 2 bases, leaving 8 bases between the germline ends. Germline V gene sequence: CDR1 SGHNT, CDR2 YENEEA. In DNA, the CDR3 is TGTGCCAGCAGCTTAGGTGGGGGGCAAGAGACCCAGTACTTC. As protein: CASSLGGGQETQYF.

This chain's CDR3 is CASSSSTSGGAGETQYF. The CDR3 DNA is TGTGCCAGCAGCTCCTCTACTAGCGGGGGGGCTGGTGAGACCCAGTACTTC. V is TRBV7-6 and J is TRBJ2-5, with 13 bases fitting TRBD2. Germline CDR1 is SGHVS and CDR2 is FNYEAQ. The CDR3 runs to 17 residues. Trimming took 4 bases from V and 5 from J; bases not matched to a gene: 10.